The TCR beta chain under discussion was sequenced for a study of cytomegalovirus exposure and HLA in healthy donors. For this clone: Its antigen is still unknown.

It was with 60 Vbeta and 13 Jbeta primers that the PCR ran. This table comes from immunoSEQ multiplex PCR, and its TCRdb copy is limited to in-frame clones, with some not included. The profile shows approximately 58,000 clones, approximately 80% of them singletons. This CDR3 is 14 amino acids long. Germline CDR1 is SGHTA and CDR2 is FQGTGA. The V and J ends lost 4 bases and 4 bases, in that order; junction bases with no gene match: 5. Findings and caveats of the study: In a later analysis, CMV-associated beta chains were mostly HLA-associated, it appeared. Some TCR beta chains (over 150 of them) were listed as cytomegalovirus-associated. Later analysis identified about 17,000 TCR beta sequences associated with HLA alleles, using a false discovery rate threshold of 0.05.

Donors likely had unrecorded immune exposures despite being nominally healthy when sampled. V and J are TRBV7-3 and TRBJ1-1; TRBD1 agrees at 8 bases. The sample comprised PBMCs. The receptor was isolated from a man aged 30 to 39 in good health and CMV-seronegative. The CDR3 region is CASSSDRGSTEAFF. The CDR3 DNA follows: TGTGCCAGCAGCTCCGACAGGGGATCCACTGAAGCTTTCTTT. The complete variable domain, with remaining parts taken from reference TRBV7-3 and TRBJ1-1, reads GAGVSQTPSNKVTEKGKYVELRCDPISGHTALYWYRQSLGQGPEFLIYFQGTGAADDSGLPNDRFFAVRPEGSVSTLKIQRTERGDSAVYLCASSSDRGSTEAFFGQGTRLTVV.